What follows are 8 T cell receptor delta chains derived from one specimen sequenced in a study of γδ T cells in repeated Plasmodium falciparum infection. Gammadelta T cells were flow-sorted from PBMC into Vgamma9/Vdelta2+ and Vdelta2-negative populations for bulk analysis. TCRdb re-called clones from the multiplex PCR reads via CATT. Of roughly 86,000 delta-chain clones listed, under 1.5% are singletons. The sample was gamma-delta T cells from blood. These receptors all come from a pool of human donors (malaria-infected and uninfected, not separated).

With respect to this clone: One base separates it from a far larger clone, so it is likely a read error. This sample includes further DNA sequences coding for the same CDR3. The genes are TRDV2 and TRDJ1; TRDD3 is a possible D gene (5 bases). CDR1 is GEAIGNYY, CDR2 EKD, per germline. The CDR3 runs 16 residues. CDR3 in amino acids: CACDTVGLAPTDKLIF. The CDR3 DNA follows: TGTGCTTGTGACACCGTGGGGCTAGCCCCAACCGATAAACTCATCTTT.

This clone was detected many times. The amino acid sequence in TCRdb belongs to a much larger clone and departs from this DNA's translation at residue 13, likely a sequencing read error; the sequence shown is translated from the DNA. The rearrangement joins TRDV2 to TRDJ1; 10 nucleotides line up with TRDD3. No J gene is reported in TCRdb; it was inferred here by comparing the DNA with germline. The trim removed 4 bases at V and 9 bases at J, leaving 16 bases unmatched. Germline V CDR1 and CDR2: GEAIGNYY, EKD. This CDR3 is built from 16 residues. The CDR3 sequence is CACEKMGDTLKDELIF. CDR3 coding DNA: TGTGCCTGTGAGAAGATGGGGGATACCCTGAAGGATGAACTCATCTTT.

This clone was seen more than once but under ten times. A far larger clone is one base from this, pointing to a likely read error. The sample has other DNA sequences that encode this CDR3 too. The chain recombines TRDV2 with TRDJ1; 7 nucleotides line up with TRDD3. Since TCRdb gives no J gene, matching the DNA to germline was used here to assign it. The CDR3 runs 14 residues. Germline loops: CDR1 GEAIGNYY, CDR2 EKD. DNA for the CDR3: TGCGCCTGTGTTTACTGGGGTCTCGCCGATAAACTCATCTTT. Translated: CACVYWGLADKLIF.

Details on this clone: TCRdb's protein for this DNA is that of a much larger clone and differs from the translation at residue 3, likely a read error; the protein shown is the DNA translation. CDR3: CASDILHRLGDTDKLIF. The CDR3 nucleotides read TGTGCCAGTGACATCCTTCATCGACTGGGGGACACCGATAAACTCATCTTT. The chain couples TRDV2 to TRDJ1; 8 bases match TRDD3. In the absence of a J gene in TCRdb, the DNA was matched to germline to assign it here. CDR1 and CDR2 from the germline V gene are GEAIGNYY and EKD. The CDR3 is made up of 17 amino acids.

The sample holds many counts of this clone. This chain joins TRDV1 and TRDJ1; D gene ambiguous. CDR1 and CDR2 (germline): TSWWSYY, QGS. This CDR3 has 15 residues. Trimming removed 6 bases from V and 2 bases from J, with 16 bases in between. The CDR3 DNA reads TGTGCTCTTGGTGTAAGTCCCTCACTGACCGATAAACTCATCTTT. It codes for CALGVSPSLTDKLIF.

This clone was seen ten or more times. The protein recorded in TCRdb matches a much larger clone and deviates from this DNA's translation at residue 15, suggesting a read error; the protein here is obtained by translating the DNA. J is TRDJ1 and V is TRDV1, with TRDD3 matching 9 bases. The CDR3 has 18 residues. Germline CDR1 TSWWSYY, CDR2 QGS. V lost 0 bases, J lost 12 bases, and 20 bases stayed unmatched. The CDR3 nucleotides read TGTGCTCTTGGGGAACTTTCCACGTGGGCCCCCTGGGGGATGGGGGTCATCTTT. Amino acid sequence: CALGELSTWAPWGMGVIF.

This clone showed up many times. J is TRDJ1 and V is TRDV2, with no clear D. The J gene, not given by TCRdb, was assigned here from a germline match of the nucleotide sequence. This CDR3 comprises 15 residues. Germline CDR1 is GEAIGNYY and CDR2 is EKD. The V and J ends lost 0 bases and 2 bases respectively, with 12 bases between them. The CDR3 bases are TGTGCCTGTGACACCGTAGTCCGCGGGACCGATAAACTCATCTTT. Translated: CACDTVVRGTDKLIF.

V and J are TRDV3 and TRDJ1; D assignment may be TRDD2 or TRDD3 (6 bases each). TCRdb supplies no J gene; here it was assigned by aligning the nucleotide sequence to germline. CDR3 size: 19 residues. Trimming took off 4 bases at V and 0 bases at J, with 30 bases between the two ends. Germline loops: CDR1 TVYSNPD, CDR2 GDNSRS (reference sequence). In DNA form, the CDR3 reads TGTGCCTCCCTACTTCCTTATCGGGTGGGGGCCCTTTACACCGATAAACTCATCTTT. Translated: CASLLPYRVGALYTDKLIF.